Presented here are 30 T cell receptor beta chains from one specimen sequenced in a study of blood T cell repertoires in COVID-19. Generated by immunoSEQ multiplex PCR, the TCRdb table keeps only in-frame clones and is missing some. The sample has 210,000 or so clones, roughly four fifths seen once. Sequencing was performed on peripheral blood. The source is a woman in her seventies with active or convalescent COVID-19.

The chain employs TRBV5-1 and TRBJ2-5; 10 bases agree with TRBD2. Germline V gene data show CDR1 as SGHRS and CDR2 as YFSETQ. This CDR3 comprises 18 residues. Trimming took 3 bases from V and 4 from J; bases not matched to a gene: 15. The CDR3 loop reads CASSWGWLAGVGGETQYF. Here the CDR3 DNA reads TGCGCCAGCAGCTGGGGTTGGCTAGCGGGAGTAGGTGGAGAGACCCAGTACTTC.

The chain couples TRBV28 to TRBJ2-7, with TRBD2 matching 8 bases. CDR1 is MDHEN and CDR2 is SYDVKM in the germline V gene. The CDR3 is 15 residues long. V lost 1 base to trimming and J lost 6 bases; unmatched junction nucleotides: 8. The CDR3 DNA reads as TGTGCCAGCAGTTTATCCGGGAGGGCCAGCGGCGAGCAGTACTTC. It codes for CASSLSGRASGEQYF.

The chain uses TRBV19 and TRBJ2-3; 10 bases line up with TRBD2. CDR3 length equals 14 residues. V shed 4 bases, J shed 8 bases, and the junction held 6 bases outside the gene matches. Looked up from germline, CDR1 is LNHDA and CDR2 is SQIVND (reference sequence). In DNA form, the CDR3 reads TGTGCCAGTAGTAGTAGCGGGAGGTCAGGTACGCAGTATTTT. Translating gives CASSSSGRSGTQYF.

J is TRBJ2-1 and V is TRBV7-3; 11 bases match TRBD2. There are 16 residues in the CDR3. The ends lost 6 bases at V and 4 bases at J; junction bases unmatched: 8. Germline values: CDR1 SGHTA, CDR2 FQGTGA. The CDR3 loop is CASSHQGTSGYNEQFF. The CDR3 coding sequence is TGTGCCAGCAGTCACCAAGGGACTAGCGGATACAATGAGCAGTTCTTC.

The chain combines TRBV6-5 with TRBJ1-2, with 9 bases fitting TRBD1. CDR1 is MNHEY, CDR2 SVGAGI, per germline. The J segment lost 6 bases and the V segment lost 6 bases, leaving 11 bases of the junction unmatched. This CDR3 has 15 amino acids. The CDR3 bases are TGTGCCAGCAGGCACCGGGACAGGGAAAGCGATGGCTACACCTTC. Translation gives CASRHRDRESDGYTF.

This clone was seen more than once but under ten times. CDR3 DNA sequence: TGTGCCAGCAGCTTAAGGGACAACAACAACATTCAGTACTTC. Its translation: CASSLRDNNNIQYF. V usage is TRBV7-9 and J usage is TRBJ2-4; D is perhaps TRBD1 (6 bases). This CDR3 spans 14 amino acids. V lost 2 bases, J lost 7 bases, and 12 bases lay in between. Germline V gene lookup returns CDR1 SEHNR and CDR2 FQNEAQ (reference sequence). The variable domain in full, completed from reference TRBV7-9 and TRBJ2-4, reads DTGVSQNPRHKITKRGQNVTFRCDPISEHNRLYWYRQTLGQGPEFLTYFQNEAQLEKSRLLSDRFSAERPKGSFSTLEIQRTEQGDSAMYLCASSLRDNNNIQYFGAGTRLSVL.

The V call is TRBV5-1, the J call TRBJ2-7; 8 nucleotides agree with TRBD1. Trimming cost V 3 bases and J 6 bases; bases outside gene matches: 5. Germline CDR1 SGHRS, CDR2 YFSETQ. This CDR3 region has 13 residues. The CDR3 loop is CASSSGQDSEQYF. CDR3 sequence (DNA): TGCGCCAGCAGCTCGGGACAGGATTCCGAGCAGTACTTC.

V usage is TRBV7-6 and J usage is TRBJ2-2; D call uncertain. The V end lost 1 base, the J end lost 4 bases, and 10 bases lay between the germline ends. From germline, CDR1 is SGHVS and CDR2 FNYEAQ. The CDR3 is 15 residues long. CDR3 region: CASSLVAGSTGELFF. CDR3 nucleotides: TGTGCCAGCAGCTTAGTGGCAGGATCCACCGGGGAGCTGTTTTTT.

Comments on this clone: Other DNA sequences in this specimen translate into the identical CDR3. The chain carries TRBV11-2 and TRBJ2-7; TRBD2 is a possible D gene (5 bases). The CDR3 runs to 13 residues. The germline gives CDR1 SGHAT, CDR2 FQNNGV. V was cut by 0 bases and J by 4 bases, with 7 bases left in between. This CDR3 is CASSLDRGYEQYF. For the CDR3, the DNA is TGTGCCAGCAGCTTAGATCGGGGATACGAGCAGTACTTC.

V usage is TRBV5-1 and J usage is TRBJ2-1; 8 bases align to TRBD2. CDR3 length: 17 residues. The V segment lost 3 bases and the J segment 2 bases; nucleotides outside the gene matches: 10. Per the germline V gene, CDR1 is SGHRS and CDR2 is YFSETQ. CDR3 sequence: CASSSWRGGRPYNEQFF. Here the CDR3 DNA reads TGCGCCAGCAGCTCTTGGCGAGGCGGGAGGCCCTACAATGAGCAGTTCTTC. The complete variable domain, with remaining parts taken from reference TRBV5-1 and TRBJ2-1, reads KAGVTQTPRYLIKTRGQQVTLSCSPISGHRSVSWYQQTPGQGLQFLFEYFSETQRNKGNFPGRFSGRQFSNSRSEMNVSTLELGDSALYLCASSSWRGGRPYNEQFFGPGTRLTVL.

The CDR3 sequence is CASSYSRVNTGELFF. The CDR3, as DNA: TGTGCCAGCAGTTACTCGCGAGTTAACACCGGGGAGCTGTTTTTT. The chain is built from TRBV6-2 or TRBV6-3 and TRBJ2-2, with D unresolved. V lost 0 bases to trimming and J lost 2 bases, with 7 bases between them. CDR3 length: 15 amino acids. Per the germline V gene, CDR1 is MNHEY and CDR2 is SVGEGT.

This chain uses TRBV6-1 with TRBJ2-3, with D tentatively TRBD2 (5 bases). This CDR3 has 17 amino acids. Trimming pared 4 bases from V and 0 bases from J, leaving 17 bases between. The germline V gene encodes CDR1 MNHNS and CDR2 SASEGT. The CDR3: CASSALRKDFSTDTQYF. The CDR3 DNA reads TGTGCCAGCAGTGCCCTGAGGAAGGACTTTAGCACAGATACGCAGTATTTT.

The genes are TRBV6-5 and TRBJ2-1; 11 bases map to TRBD2. V lost 4 bases, J lost 4 bases, and 3 bases stayed unmatched. CDR1 is MNHEY, CDR2 SVGAGI, per germline. CDR3 length: 15 residues. As DNA, the CDR3 is TGTGCCAGCAGTTCGGGACTAGCGGATTACAATGAGCAGTTCTTC. Translated: CASSSGLADYNEQFF.

CDR3 in DNA: TGCGCCAGCAGCTATGGACAGCCCGCCTACGAGCAGTACTTC. This translates into CASSYGQPAYEQYF. V and J are TRBV5-1 and TRBJ2-7, with a weak D call TRBD1 (6 bases). The CDR3 consists of 14 residues. Germline CDR1 and CDR2: SGHRS and YFSETQ. V shed 3 bases and J shed 2 bases, with 12 bases lying between them.

This clone was counted a few times. The chain employs TRBV28 and TRBJ2-3, with 10 positions matching TRBD2. CDR3 length: 16 residues. Losses at the gene ends were 4 bases for V and 1 base for J; bases not matched to a gene: 5. Germline assignment: CDR1 MDHEN and CDR2 SYDVKM. The DNA of the CDR3 is TGTGCCAGCAGTTCCTCCGGGACTAGCGGCACAGATACGCAGTATTTT. It yields the protein CASSSSGTSGTDTQYF. The full variable domain, completed using reference TRBV28 and TRBJ2-3, is DVKVTQSSRYLVKRTGEKVFLECVQDMDHENMFWYRQDPGLGLRLIYFSYDVKMKEKGDIPEGYSVSREKKERFSLILESASTNQTSMYLCASSSSGTSGTDTQYFGPGTRLTVL.

V usage is TRBV7-2 and J usage is TRBJ2-3; tentative D call: TRBD2 (6 bases). Trimming took 4 bases from V and 2 from J, leaving 16 bases between them. Germline-derived CDR1 and CDR2 are SGHTA and FQGNSA. The CDR3 is made up of 16 amino acids. The CDR3 here is CASSSNPLAPTDTQYF. Written as DNA, the CDR3 is TGTGCCAGCAGCTCCAATCCCCTAGCGCCCACAGATACGCAGTATTTT.

The rearrangement uses TRBV9 and TRBJ2-7; 7 bases are shared with TRBD2. CDR1 SGDLS and CDR2 YYNGEE come from the germline V gene. The length of the CDR3 is 14 residues. The V gene end was trimmed by 0 bases and the J gene end by 6 bases; junction bases not matched to a gene: 6. CDR3 amino acids: CASSVVPVAGEQYF. The CDR3 DNA is TGTGCCAGCAGCGTAGTGCCGGTAGCGGGCGAGCAGTACTTC.

The gene calls are TRBV18 and TRBJ1-4; D might be TRBD1 (6 bases). V was clipped by 4 bases and J by 6 bases, with 15 bases between them. Germline V gene sequence: CDR1 KGHSH, CDR2 LQKENI. The CDR3 length is 15 residues. CDR3: CASSQQQGFDEKLFF. DNA of the CDR3: TGTGCCAGCTCACAGCAACAGGGCTTCGATGAAAAACTGTTTTTT.

The chain has TRBV12-3 or TRBV12-4 and TRBJ1-1; possibly TRBD1 for D (5 bases). Deletions cut 5 bases from V and 3 bases from J, with 10 bases between. The CDR3 spans 13 residues. The CDR3 loop reads CASSGQGYTEAFF. The CDR3 DNA is TGTGCCAGCAGTGGGCAGGGATACACTGAAGCTTTCTTT.

This clone was seen a single time. The rearrangement joins TRBV4-1 to TRBJ1-5; D not certain. The CDR3 spans 17 residues. The V end lost 1 base, the J end lost 4 bases, and 17 bases lay between the germline ends. Per the germline V gene, CDR1 is MGHRA and CDR2 is YSYEKL. The CDR3 sequence is CASSQADGKSRNQPQHF. CDR3 DNA sequence: TGCGCCAGCAGCCAAGCTGACGGGAAATCGAGAAATCAGCCCCAGCATTTT.

This sequence joins TRBV28 and TRBJ2-1; 10 bases are a match to TRBD2. The trim removed 7 bases at V and 4 bases at J, leaving 10 bases unmatched. Germline values: CDR1 MDHEN, CDR2 SYDVKM. This CDR3 contains 16 residues. The CDR3 spells CASTLAGVVGYNEQFF. The CDR3 DNA reads as TGTGCCAGCACCCTAGCGGGAGTAGTAGGGTACAATGAGCAGTTCTTC.

J is TRBJ2-1 and V is TRBV5-1; 10 positions match TRBD2. The CDR3 is 15 amino acids. The V gene's germline CDR1 is SGHRS and CDR2 YFSETQ. V lost 4 bases to trimming and J lost 9 bases; unmatched junction nucleotides: 10. CDR3 sequence reads: CASSPLLAGTVEQFF. The DNA of the CDR3 is TGCGCCAGCAGCCCGTTACTAGCGGGAACGGTTGAGCAGTTCTTC.

V and J are TRBV6-1 and TRBJ1-4; 10 positions agree with TRBD1. This CDR3 spans 15 amino acids. The V gene's germline CDR1 is MNHNS and CDR2 SASEGT. V lost 3 bases, J lost 8 bases, and 6 bases stayed unmatched. CDR3 protein: CASSEATGGREKLFF. CDR3 DNA sequence: TGTGCCAGCAGTGAGGCGACAGGGGGCAGGGAAAAACTGTTTTTT.

The chain carries TRBV18 and TRBJ1-3, with D hard to call. V lost 3 bases and J 8 bases, leaving 11 bases between the germline ends. The V gene's germline CDR1 is KGHSH and CDR2 LQKENI. CDR3 length: 13 residues. CDR3 amino acids: CASSPSLADTIYF. In DNA form, the CDR3 reads TGTGCCAGCTCACCGTCGTTAGCGGACACCATATATTTT.

This chain connects TRBV18 to TRBJ1-1, with D possibly being TRBD1 (5 bases). Trimming pared 2 bases from V and 0 bases from J, leaving 22 bases between. This CDR3 comprises 19 residues. Looked up from germline, CDR1 is KGHSH and CDR2 is LQKENI. CDR3 amino acids: CASSPIYTRLPRVNTEAFF. DNA of the CDR3: TGTGCCAGCTCACCAATTTACACAAGGTTACCCAGGGTGAACACTGAAGCTTTCTTT.

This chain uses TRBV2 with TRBJ1-3; no clear D. In germline, CDR1 is SNHLY, CDR2 FYNNEI. V shed 2 bases and J shed 4 bases, with 12 bases lying between them. The CDR3 is 15 residues long. Written as DNA, the CDR3 is TGTGCCAGCAGTGAACCGGGGTTCGCGGGAAACACCATATATTTT. Translation gives CASSEPGFAGNTIYF. The complete variable domain, with remaining parts taken from reference TRBV2 and TRBJ1-3, reads EPEVTQTPSHQVTQMGQEVILRCVPISNHLYFYWYRQILGQKVEFLVSFYNNEISEKSEIFDDQFSVERPDGSNFTLKIRSTKLEDSAMYFCASSEPGFAGNTIYFGEGSWLTVV.

This clone appeared once. The gene calls are TRBV10-2 and TRBJ2-1; D is ambiguous. V was cut by 2 bases and J by 4 bases, with 12 bases left in between. The CDR3 spans 15 residues. Germline loops: CDR1 WSHSY, CDR2 SAAADI. CDR3 in amino acids: CASSEPVGSYNEQFF. The CDR3 coding sequence is TGCGCCAGCAGTGAGCCCGTCGGGTCTTACAATGAGCAGTTCTTC.

V is TRBV2 and J is TRBJ2-3; D remains unclear. The germline V and J ends were trimmed by 7 bases and 2 bases, with 13 bases remaining between them. The CDR3 spans 14 residues. In germline, CDR1 is SNHLY, CDR2 FYNNEI. The CDR3 loop is CASIKSENTDTQYF. Written as DNA, the CDR3 is TGTGCCAGCATCAAAAGCGAAAACACAGATACGCAGTATTTT.

This clone appeared a single time. The chain links TRBV15 to TRBJ2-7; the D gene is possibly TRBD1 (5 bases). The CDR3 is made up of 14 amino acids. Looked up from germline, CDR1 is LNHNV and CDR2 is YYDKDF (reference sequence). V lost 1 base and J 3 bases, leaving 10 bases between the germline ends. The CDR3 nucleotides are TGTGCCACCAGCAGAGTCGGCAGGGACTACGAGCAGTACTTC. Translated: CATSRVGRDYEQYF.

This sequence joins TRBV19 and TRBJ1-4; TRBD1 aligns across 7 bases. V dropped 5 bases and J dropped 1; count of bases not matched to a gene: 4. Per germline, CDR1 LNHDA and CDR2 SQIVND (reference sequence). The CDR3 extends over 15 amino acids. The chain's CDR3 is CASSPRTGTNEKLFF. The CDR3 DNA reads TGTGCCAGTAGTCCCCGGACAGGAACTAATGAAAAACTGTTTTTT.